Each of the 24 T cell receptor beta chains below was sequenced from the same sample in a study of CXCR3-negative and CXCR3-positive naive CD8 T cells. Libraries of TRB cDNA were made by 5' RACE and carried UMIs. TCRdb re-called the 5' RACE reads and gives one entry per CDR3 protein, without DNA. The sample holds about 40,000 distinct CDR3 sequences. Sequenced sample: memory CD8+ T cells from blood. The origin of the receptors is a human donor in good health. Some clones in this sample may be carry-over from other donors' samples.

This chain joins TRBV7-4 and TRBJ1-2. The CDR3 length is 12 residues. Germline CDR1 SGHVT, CDR2 SQSDAQ. The CDR3 loop reads CASSFSWYGYTF.

V is TRBV4-2 and J is TRBJ2-7. The V gene's germline CDR1 is LGHNA and CDR2 YNFKEQ. The CDR3 runs 15 residues. CDR3 loop: CASSQEDRPTYEQYF.

The chain is built from TRBV7-6 and TRBJ2-5; the TCRdb D gene call, TRBD1, has no DNA to confirm it. The CDR3 is 16 amino acids. Germline lookup yields CDR1 SGHVS and CDR2 FNYEAQ. This CDR3 reads CASSLDLGQGAETQYF.

This chain connects TRBV10-3 to TRBJ2-3. CDR3 size: 14 residues. Germline values: CDR1 ENHRY, CDR2 SYGVKD. CDR3 sequence reads: CAISEVEITDTQYF.

The chain joins TRBV11-1 to TRBJ2-7; TCRdb proposes TRBD1, but this gene call is untestable without DNA. The CDR3 contains 13 residues. The germline V gene encodes CDR1 SGHAT and CDR2 FQDESV (reference sequence). CDR3 loop: CASSSGTVYEQYF. Filled out from reference TRBV11-1 and TRBJ2-7, the complete variable domain reads EAEVAQSPRYKITEKSQAVAFWCDPISGHATLYWYRQILGQGPELLVQFQDESVVDDSQLPKDRFSAERLKGVDSTLKIQPAELGDSAMYLCASSSGTVYEQYFGPGTRLTVT.

The chain is built from TRBV29-1 and TRBJ2-7; the D call of TRBD1 rests on TCRdb alone, since no DNA is present to check it. This CDR3 has 13 residues. Germline CDR1 is SQVTM and CDR2 is ANQGSEA. The CDR3 reads CSVSPGAAYEQYF.

This sequence joins TRBV12-5 and TRBJ1-6; TCRdb reports TRBD1, a call that lacks DNA to check it against. The CDR3 has 16 residues. CDR1 is LGHNT, CDR2 FRNRAP, per germline. The CDR3 sequence is CASGRPSGTGNSPLHF. The full variable domain, rest sourced from reference TRBV12-5 and TRBJ1-6, is DARVTQTPRHKVTEMGQEVTMRCQPILGHNTVFWYRQTMMQGLELLAYFRNRAPLDDSGMPKDRFSAEMPDATLATLKIQPSEPRDSAVYFCASGRPSGTGNSPLHFGNGTRLTVT.

V is TRBV21-1 and J is TRBJ1-1; checking the TCRdb D call of TRBD1 is not possible without DNA. TRBV21-1 has pseudogene status. There are 16 residues in the CDR3. The CDR3 loop is CASSAHWVGGISEAFF.

The CDR3 is CASSLTGGALDTQYF. The V call is TRBV7-3, the J call TRBJ2-3; with no DNA, the TCRdb D assignment of TRBD1 cannot be verified. The CDR3 runs to 15 residues. In germline, CDR1 is SGHTA, CDR2 FQGTGA.

The genes are TRBV18 and TRBJ2-3. Germline values: CDR1 KGHSH, CDR2 LQKENI. The CDR3 extends over 15 amino acids. CDR3: CASSPPVRNTDTQYF.

The chain carries TRBV10-3 and TRBJ1-5. Per the germline V gene, CDR1 is ENHRY and CDR2 is SYGVKD. The CDR3 runs 16 residues. The CDR3 loop reads CAISDPMGDGGQPQHF.

The chain joins TRBV29-1 to TRBJ2-7; the TCRdb D gene call, TRBD1, has no DNA to confirm it. The CDR3 is made up of 14 amino acids. CDR1 and CDR2 from the germline V gene are SQVTM and ANQGSEA. The chain's CDR3 is CSVHGYRDRYEQYF.

This sequence joins TRBV4-2 and TRBJ2-1. The germline gives CDR1 LGHNA, CDR2 YNFKEQ. CDR3 length: 15 residues. The CDR3 is CASSPDLGSYNEQFF.

V is TRBV14 and J is TRBJ1-1. CDR3 size: 13 residues. Germline assignment: CDR1 SGHDN and CDR2 FVKESK. The CDR3 loop is CASSQESGGMAFF.

The J gene is TRBJ2-7, the V gene TRBV25-1; TCRdb gives TRBD1 as the D gene, but with no DNA this cannot be confirmed. The CDR3 has 14 amino acids. Germline V gives CDR1 MGHDK, CDR2 SYGVNS. The CDR3: CASSDPDRVYEQYF.

The rearrangement links TRBV29-1 to TRBJ1-4; TCRdb proposes TRBD1, but this gene call is untestable without DNA. CDR3 length: 15 amino acids. The germline V gene encodes CDR1 SQVTM and CDR2 ANQGSEA. The CDR3 loop is CSVEGHRGFWEKLFF.

V gene TRBV7-3 combines with J gene TRBJ2-2; TCRdb selects TRBD1, and the lack of DNA leaves this call unchecked. The CDR3 loop spans 13 amino acids. Germline-derived CDR1 and CDR2 are SGHTA and FQGTGA. The CDR3 is CASRPTGSGELFF. The full variable domain, rest sourced from reference TRBV7-3 and TRBJ2-2, is GAGVSQTPSNKVTEKGKYVELRCDPISGHTALYWYRQSLGQGPEFLIYFQGTGAADDSGLPNDRFFAVRPEGSVSTLKIQRTERGDSAVYLCASRPTGSGELFFGEGSRLTVL.

The chain links TRBV20-1 to TRBJ2-1; TCRdb reports TRBD1, a call that lacks DNA to check it against. Germline V CDR1 and CDR2: DFQATT, SNEGSKA (reference sequence). CDR3 length equals 16 residues. CDR3 residues: CSARDMGGAELNEQFF.

The chain employs TRBV14 and TRBJ2-7. Germline CDR1 reads SGHDN; CDR2 reads FVKESK. This CDR3 is 15 amino acids long. The CDR3 is CASSQVGIPSYEQYF.

The chain links TRBV5-1 to TRBJ2-1; TCRdb proposes TRBD2, but this gene call is untestable without DNA. The germline V gene has CDR1 SGHRS and CDR2 YFSETQ. This CDR3 region has 17 residues. The CDR3: CASSGLAGATGYNEQFF.

The rearrangement uses TRBV29-1 and TRBJ2-7; with no DNA, the TCRdb D assignment of TRBD1 cannot be verified. The V gene's germline CDR1 is SQVTM and CDR2 ANQGSEA. The CDR3 covers 13 residues. The CDR3 sequence: CSALTGAVYEQYF.

The rearrangement links TRBV7-9 to TRBJ2-7; TCRdb indicates TRBD1, and absent DNA this call remains unverified. Looked up from germline, CDR1 is SEHNR and CDR2 is FQNEAQ (reference sequence). The CDR3 totals 16 residues. The CDR3 loop reads CASSLPTGYRSYEQYF.

J is TRBJ2-1 and V is TRBV4-2; the TCRdb call, TRBD2, lacks DNA for checking. Germline V gene sequence: CDR1 LGHNA, CDR2 YNFKEQ. This CDR3 region has 15 residues. CDR3 protein: CASSPTSGGDNEQFF.

CDR3 residues: CASSEGETGELFF. The gene calls are TRBV6-1 and TRBJ2-2. Germline V gene sequence: CDR1 MNHNS, CDR2 SASEGT. CDR3 length equals 13 residues.